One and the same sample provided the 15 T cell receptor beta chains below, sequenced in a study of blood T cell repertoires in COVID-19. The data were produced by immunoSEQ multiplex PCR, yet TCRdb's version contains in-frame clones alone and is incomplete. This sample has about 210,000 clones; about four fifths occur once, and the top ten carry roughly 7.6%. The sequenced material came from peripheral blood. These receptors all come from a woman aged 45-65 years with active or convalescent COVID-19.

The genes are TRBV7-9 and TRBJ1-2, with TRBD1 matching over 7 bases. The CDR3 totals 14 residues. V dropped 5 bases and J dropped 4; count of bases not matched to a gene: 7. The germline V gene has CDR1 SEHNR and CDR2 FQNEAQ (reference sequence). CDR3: CASSPQGGTYGYTF. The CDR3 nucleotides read TGTGCCAGCAGCCCCCAGGGGGGTACCTATGGCTACACCTTC.

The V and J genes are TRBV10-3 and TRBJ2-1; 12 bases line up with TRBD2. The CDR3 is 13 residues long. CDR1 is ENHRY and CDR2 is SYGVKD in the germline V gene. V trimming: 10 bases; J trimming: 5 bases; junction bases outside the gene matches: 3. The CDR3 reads CARGLAGHNEQFF. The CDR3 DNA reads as TGTGCCAGGGGACTAGCGGGCCACAATGAGCAGTTCTTC.

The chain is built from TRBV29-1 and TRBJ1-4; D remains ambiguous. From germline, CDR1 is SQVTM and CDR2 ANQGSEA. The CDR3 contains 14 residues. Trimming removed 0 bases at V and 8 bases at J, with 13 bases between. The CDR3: CSVEDRKRGEKLFF. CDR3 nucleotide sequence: TGCAGCGTTGAAGATCGGAAACGAGGGGAAAAACTGTTTTTT.

CDR3 sequence (DNA): TGTGCCAGCAGCCAAGAGGGGGGTGGAAGCAATCAGCCCCAGCATTTT. It encodes CASSQEGGGSNQPQHF. The J gene is TRBJ1-5, the V gene TRBV3-1 (or the pseudogene TRBV3-2), with D possibly matching TRBD1 (5 bases). The CDR3 covers 16 residues. Germline CDR1 and CDR2: LGHDT and YNNKEL (reference sequence). Trimming stripped 0 bases from V and 1 base from J, with 10 bases between.

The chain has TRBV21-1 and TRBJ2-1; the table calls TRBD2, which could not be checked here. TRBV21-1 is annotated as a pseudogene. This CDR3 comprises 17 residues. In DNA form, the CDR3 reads TGTGCCAGCAGCAAAGTAAGAGGGCGGGGGGGCTCTGATGAGCAGTTCTTC. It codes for CASSKVRGRGGSDEQFF.

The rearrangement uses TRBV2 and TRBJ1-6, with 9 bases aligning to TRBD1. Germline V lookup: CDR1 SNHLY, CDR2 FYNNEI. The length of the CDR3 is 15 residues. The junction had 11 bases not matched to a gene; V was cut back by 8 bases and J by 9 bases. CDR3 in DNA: TGTGCCAGCCGTCCTTCAGGACAGGGGATTTCACCCCTCCACTTT. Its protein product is CASRPSGQGISPLHF.

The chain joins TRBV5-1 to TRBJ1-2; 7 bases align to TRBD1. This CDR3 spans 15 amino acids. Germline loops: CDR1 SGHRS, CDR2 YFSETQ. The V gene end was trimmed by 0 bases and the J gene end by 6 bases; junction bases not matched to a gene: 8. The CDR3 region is CASSLVPGQRNGYTF. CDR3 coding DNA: TGCGCCAGCAGCTTGGTCCCGGGACAGAGGAATGGCTACACCTTC.

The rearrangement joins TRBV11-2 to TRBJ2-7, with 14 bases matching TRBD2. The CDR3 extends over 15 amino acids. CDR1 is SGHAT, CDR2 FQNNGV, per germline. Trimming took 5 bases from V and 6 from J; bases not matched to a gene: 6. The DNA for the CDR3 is TGTGCCAGCAGCCCAGGGACTAGCGGGAGACGCGAGCAGTACTTC. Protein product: CASSPGTSGRREQYF. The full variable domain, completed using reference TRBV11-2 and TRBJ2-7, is EAGVAQSPRYKIIEKRQSVAFWCNPISGHATLYWYQQILGQGPKLLIQFQNNGVVDDSQLPKDRFSAERLKGVDSTLKIQPAKLEDSAVYLCASSPGTSGRREQYFGPGTRLTVT.

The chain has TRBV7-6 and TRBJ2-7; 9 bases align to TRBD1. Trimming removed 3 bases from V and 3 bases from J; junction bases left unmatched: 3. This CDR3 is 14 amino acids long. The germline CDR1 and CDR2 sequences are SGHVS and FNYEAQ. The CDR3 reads CASSLGQGGYEQYF. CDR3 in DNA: TGTGCCAGCAGCTTGGGACAGGGAGGCTACGAGCAGTACTTC.

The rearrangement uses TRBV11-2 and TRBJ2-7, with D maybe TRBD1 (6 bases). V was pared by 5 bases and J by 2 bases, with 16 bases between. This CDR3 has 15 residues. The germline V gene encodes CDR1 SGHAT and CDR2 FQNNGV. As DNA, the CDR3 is TGTGCCAGCAGCCCCCAGGGGACCGGGACCTACGAGCAGTACTTC. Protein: CASSPQGTGTYEQYF.

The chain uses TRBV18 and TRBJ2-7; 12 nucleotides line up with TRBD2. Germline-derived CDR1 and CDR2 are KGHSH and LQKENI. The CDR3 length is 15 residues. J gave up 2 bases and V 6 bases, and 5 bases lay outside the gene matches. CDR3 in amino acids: CASSPLAGGTYEQYV. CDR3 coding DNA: TGTGCCAGCTCGCCCCTAGCGGGGGGGACCTACGAGCAGTACGTC.

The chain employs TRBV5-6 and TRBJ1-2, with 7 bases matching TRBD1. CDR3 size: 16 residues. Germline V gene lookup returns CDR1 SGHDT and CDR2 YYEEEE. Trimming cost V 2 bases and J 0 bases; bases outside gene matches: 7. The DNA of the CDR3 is TGTGCCAGCAGCTTAAACAACAGGGGAGCTAACTATGGCTACACCTTC. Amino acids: CASSLNNRGANYGYTF.

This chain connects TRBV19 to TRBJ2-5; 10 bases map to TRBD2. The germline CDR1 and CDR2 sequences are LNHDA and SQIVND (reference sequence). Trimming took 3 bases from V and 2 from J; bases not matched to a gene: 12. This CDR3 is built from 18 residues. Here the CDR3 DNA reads TGTGCCAGTAGTATCACGAGGGCTAGCGGGAGTGGGCAAGAGACCCAGTACTTC. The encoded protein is CASSITRASGSGQETQYF.

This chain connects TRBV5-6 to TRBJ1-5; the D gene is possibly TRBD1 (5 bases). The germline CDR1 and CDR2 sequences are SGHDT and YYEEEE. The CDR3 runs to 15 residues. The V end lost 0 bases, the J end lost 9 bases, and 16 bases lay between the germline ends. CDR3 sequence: CASSLGQKGAGPQHF. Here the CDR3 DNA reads TGTGCCAGCAGCTTGGGGCAGAAAGGGGCAGGGCCCCAGCATTTT.

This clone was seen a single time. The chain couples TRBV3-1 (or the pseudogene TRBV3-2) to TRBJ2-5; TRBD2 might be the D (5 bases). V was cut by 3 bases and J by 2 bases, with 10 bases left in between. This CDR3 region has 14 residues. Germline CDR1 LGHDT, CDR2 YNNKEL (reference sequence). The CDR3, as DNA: TGTGCCAGCAGCCAGTTAGCGCTACAAGAGACCCAGTACTTC. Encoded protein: CASSQLALQETQYF.